A single sample is the source of the 9 T cell receptor beta chains below, sequenced in a study of cytotoxic CD8 clonotypes in ibrutinib-treated CLL. Produced via immunoSEQ multiplex PCR; TCRdb's table is partial and in-frame only. The sample holds 250,000 to 350,000 clones, approximately 76% seen once. Sequencing was performed on PBMCs, taken at disease progression, from a patient treated with ibrutinib. The receptors come from a human donor with chronic lymphocytic leukemia.

This clone was seen a few times. The genes are TRBV5-4 and TRBJ2-1; D is undetermined. Germline CDR1 is SGHNT and CDR2 is YYREEE (reference sequence). The length of the CDR3 is 14 residues. Between the trimmed V and J ends, which lost 7 bases and 6 bases, there was a span of 17 bases. The DNA of the CDR3 is TGTGCCAGCGCCCTGATGGGGTTTTTCAATGAGCAGTTCTTC. Translation: CASALMGFFNEQFF.

This clone turned up a few times. This chain connects TRBV5-1 to TRBJ2-3; 10 nucleotides line up with TRBD2. The CDR3 has 15 amino acids. Looked up from germline, CDR1 is SGHRS and CDR2 is YFSETQ. With V trimmed by 4 bases and J by 1 base, 3 bases remained unmatched. The CDR3 spells CASSKREGGTDTQYF. CDR3 DNA: TGCGCCAGCAGCAAGCGGGAGGGTGGCACAGATACGCAGTATTTT.

The chain employs TRBV6-5 and TRBJ2-5; unclear D gene. V dropped 6 bases and J dropped 5 bases, with 10 bases sitting between them. CDR1 MNHEY and CDR2 SVGAGI come from the germline V gene. The CDR3 contains 12 residues. CDR3 nucleotide sequence: TGTGCCAGCAGCCCGACCAAGGAGACCCAGTACTTC. Its translation is CASSPTKETQYF.

Comment on this clone: The sample holds other DNA sequences that translate to the same CDR3. The CDR3 nucleotides read TGTGCCAGCAGTTTAGCGGGACCCTACAATGAGCAGTTCTTC. Translated: CASSLAGPYNEQFF. The chain joins TRBV27 to TRBJ2-1; maybe TRBD2 (6 bases). CDR1 and CDR2 from the germline V gene are MNHEY and SMNVEV (reference sequence). V was shortened by 2 bases and J by 2 bases, with 7 bases between the two germline ends. This CDR3 is built from 14 residues.

This rearrangement joins TRBV6-1 to TRBJ2-7, with 8 bases fitting TRBD1. J was trimmed by 6 bases and V by 0 bases; bases with no gene match: 7. CDR1 and CDR2 from the germline V gene are MNHNS and SASEGT. This CDR3 spans 15 amino acids. The CDR3 DNA reads TGTGCCAGCAGTGAAGCCAGGGGGCCAGGGGTCGAGCAGTACTTC. Translated: CASSEARGPGVEQYF.

The rearrangement joins TRBV7-2 to TRBJ2-5; D unresolved. This CDR3 region has 11 residues. Germline V gene data show CDR1 as SGHTA and CDR2 as FQGNSA. Trimming shortened V by 5 bases and J by 5 bases, and 6 bases separated the two germline ends. DNA for the CDR3: TGTGCCAGCAGCCGGGCGGAGACCCAGTACTTC. This sequence encodes CASSRAETQYF.

The J gene is TRBJ1-3, the V gene TRBV5-6, with D uncertain. The germline V gene encodes CDR1 SGHDT and CDR2 YYEEEE. V lost 2 bases and J lost 0, with 9 bases in between. CDR3 size: 15 residues. CDR3 bases: TGTGCCAGCAGCTTTCTGGAAAGCTCTGGAAACACCATATATTTT. Encoded protein: CASSFLESSGNTIYF. The full variable domain, with the rest looked up from reference TRBV5-6 and TRBJ1-3, is DAGVTQSPTHLIKTRGQQVTLRCSPKSGHDTVSWYQQALGQGPQFIFQYYEEEERQRGNFPDRFSGHQFPNYSSELNVNALLLGDSALYLCASSFLESSGNTIYFGEGSWLTVV.

The V call is TRBV10-3, the J call TRBJ2-7, with TRBD1 matching 11 bases. The V segment lost 4 bases and the J segment 3 bases; nucleotides outside the gene matches: 2. The CDR3 is 14 amino acids. From germline, CDR1 is ENHRY and CDR2 SYGVKD. The chain's CDR3 is CAISGDRGSYEQYF. DNA for the CDR3: TGTGCCATCAGTGGGGACAGGGGGAGCTACGAGCAGTACTTC.

V is TRBV6-1 and J is TRBJ2-5; no clear D. The CDR3 loop spans 15 amino acids. Trimming removed 5 bases at V and 9 bases at J, with 22 bases between. Germline V gene data show CDR1 as MNHNS and CDR2 as SASEGT. The CDR3 region has the DNA TGTGCCAGCAGTCAAATACAAGTAACCCAAAGTGCCCAGTACTTC. Amino acids: CASSQIQVTQSAQYF.